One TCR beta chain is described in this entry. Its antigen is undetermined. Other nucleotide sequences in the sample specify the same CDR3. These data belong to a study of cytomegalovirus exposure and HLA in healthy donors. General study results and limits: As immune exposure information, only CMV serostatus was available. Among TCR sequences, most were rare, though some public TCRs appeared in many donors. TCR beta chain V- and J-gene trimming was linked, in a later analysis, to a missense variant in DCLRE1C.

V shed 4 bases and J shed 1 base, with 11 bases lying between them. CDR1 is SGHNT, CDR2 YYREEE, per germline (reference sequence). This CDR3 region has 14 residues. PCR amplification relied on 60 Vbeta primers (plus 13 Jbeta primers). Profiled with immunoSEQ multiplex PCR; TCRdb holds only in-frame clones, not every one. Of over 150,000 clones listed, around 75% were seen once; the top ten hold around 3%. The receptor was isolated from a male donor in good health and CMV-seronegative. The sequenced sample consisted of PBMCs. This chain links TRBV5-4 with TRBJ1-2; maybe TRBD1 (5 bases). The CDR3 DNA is TGTGCCAGCAGCGTGGATCAGGGTAACTATGGCTACACCTTC. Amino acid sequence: CASSVDQGNYGYTF. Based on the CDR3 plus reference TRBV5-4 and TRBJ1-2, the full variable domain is ETGVTQSPTHLIKTRGQQVTLRCSSQSGHNTVSWYQQALGQGPQFIFQYYREEENGRGNFPPRFSGLQFPNYSSELNVNALELDDSALYLCASSVDQGNYGYTFGSGTRLTVV.